This T cell receptor beta chain was observed in a study of T-cell memory formation after mild COVID-19. A remark on this clonotype: Its cognate antigen is unknown.

Study-level findings and limits: The study detected some responding clones in pre-infection memory, suggesting cross-reactive memory joined. In second-wave clones peaking day 37, SARS-CoV-2 specificity remained unconfirmed.

Researchers used 5'RACE with constant-segment primers to make TCR alpha and TCR beta cDNA libraries that carry sample barcodes and UMIs. TCRdb re-called the 5' RACE reads with MiXCR, one entry per CDR3 protein. The repertoire has about 140,000 distinct CDR3 sequences, 11% to 15% of them found once; the top ten carry approximately 30%. V shed 0 bases, J shed 4 bases, and the junction held 4 bases outside the gene matches. This CDR3 is built from 14 residues. Germline V lookup: CDR1 SGHDT, CDR2 YYEEEE. This clonotype was sampled from an adult woman who had mild COVID-19 (a few samples of this study predate the infection). Cell type and time point are not known. The specimen was PBMCs or a T cell subset sorted from them (not recorded which). V is TRBV5-6 and J is TRBJ2-7, with 7 bases lining up with TRBD2. CDR3 protein: CASSLGEGWYEQYF. The CDR3 bases are TGTGCCAGCAGCTTGGGGGAGGGGTGGTACGAGCAGTACTTC.